These T cell receptor beta chains were read from a single sample in a study of T cell repertoires in cytomegalovirus infection. TCRdb analysed the reads with MiXCR anew, one entry per CDR3 protein. The top ten hold under 15% of the sample, which has 650,000 to 850,000 distinct CDR3 sequences, 29% seen once. These receptors have no identified antigens. Sequencing was performed on cultured CD8+ T cells from PBMCs, taken from culture after CMV antigen stimulation. The origin of the receptors is a human donor in good health (CMV status not recorded). Some clones in this sample may be carry-over from other donors' samples. The CDR3 runs from the conserved cysteine through the conserved F or W. The D gene is left open where the match is weak.

J: TRBJ2-2
V: TRBV6-8
D: -
CDR3: CASMKGFSNTGELFF

J: TRBJ1-5
V: TRBV6-1
D: -
CDR3: CDVGGLGQPQHF

J: TRBJ1-1
V: TRBV12-3/TRBV12-4
D: -
CDR3: CASTTGNGNTEAFF

J: TRBJ1-1
V: TRBV19
D: -
CDR3: CASSSRENTEAFF

J: TRBJ2-6
V: TRBV12-3/TRBV12-4
D: -
CDR3: CASIEGLGANVLTF

J: TRBJ2-1
V: TRBV7-3
D: -
CDR3: CTSSLKGGSYNEQFF

J: TRBJ2-1
V: TRBV4-1
D: -
CDR3: CASSPKRAASYNEQFF

J: TRBJ2-5
V: TRBV11-2
D: -
CDR3: CASSWVSGGETQYF

J: TRBJ2-1
V: TRBV6-6
D: TRBD2
CDR3: CASSEALGGGAFNEQFF

J: TRBJ2-3
V: TRBV12-3/TRBV12-4
D: TRBD1
CDR3: CASSPELGQGGSTDTQYF

J: TRBJ2-7
V: TRBV9
D: TRBD1
CDR3: CASSAGTDYEQYF

J: TRBJ2-1
V: TRBV20-1
D: TRBD2
CDR3: CSARETSGGPAYNEQFF

J: TRBJ1-1
V: TRBV19
D: -
CDR3: CASSLDDRTEAFF

J: TRBJ1-6
V: TRBV5-8
D: -
CDR3: CASSSWDSPLHF

J: TRBJ2-1
V: TRBV7-3
D: TRBD1
CDR3: CASSPRRGQGDNEQFF

J: TRBJ1-1
V: TRBV7-2
D: TRBD1
CDR3: CASSWGTGFPEAFF

J: TRBJ2-2
V: TRBV27
D: -
CDR3: CASGVYGELFF

J: TRBJ1-3
V: TRBV7-2
D: TRBD1
CDR3: CASSKDRGGNTIYF

J: TRBJ2-1
V: TRBV5-1
D: TRBD1
CDR3: CASSSAQRPGTGRNGNEQFF

J: TRBJ2-1
V: TRBV5-4
D: -
CDR3: CASSQSYGEKNEQFF

J: TRBJ2-3
V: TRBV4-1
D: TRBD2
CDR3: CASRPRGGTDTQYF

J: TRBJ2-3
V: TRBV7-9
D: TRBD2
CDR3: CASSLVGGPGTQYF

J: TRBJ2-3
V: TRBV5-4
D: TRBD2
CDR3: CASSPRRGGLDTQYF

J: TRBJ2-3
V: TRBV7-6
D: -
CDR3: CASSHGGPTDTQYF

J: TRBJ2-7
V: TRBV7-8
D: -
CDR3: CASIPASSYEQYF

J: TRBJ2-4
V: TRBV19
D: -
CDR3: CASRGAPNIQYF

J: TRBJ1-1
V: TRBV7-9
D: -
CDR3: CASSLGRVYMNTEAFF

J: TRBJ2-5
V: TRBV6-6
D: TRBD2
CDR3: CASSPYSGGNQETQYF

J: TRBJ2-3
V: TRBV28
D: TRBD2
CDR3: CASERGDSTDTQYF

J: TRBJ2-4
V: TRBV27
D: -
CDR3: CASSLSSGLAKNIQYF

J: TRBJ2-1
V: TRBV7-6
D: -
CDR3: CASSFRLGYNEQFF

J: TRBJ2-7
V: TRBV7-9
D: -
CDR3: CASSTPGVSYEQYF

J: TRBJ2-5
V: TRBV7-9
D: -
CDR3: CASSPPPWTETQYF

J: TRBJ2-5
V: TRBV6-5
D: -
CDR3: CASSPHSWTPGTQYF

J: TRBJ2-3
V: TRBV7-2
D: -
CDR3: CASSLGPIGYTDTQYF

J: TRBJ2-4
V: TRBV7-9
D: -
CDR3: CASSLAGGTELAKNIQYF

J: TRBJ2-1
V: TRBV27
D: -
CDR3: CASRPGTPGNEQFF

J: TRBJ2-2
V: TRBV5-5
D: TRBD2
CDR3: CASSFRLAGGLGELFF

J: TRBJ1-1
V: TRBV27
D: -
CDR3: CASSLNPWNTEAFF

J: TRBJ1-1
V: TRBV7-9
D: -
CDR3: CASSSGAEAFF

J: TRBJ2-7
V: TRBV15
D: -
CDR3: CATSRNTGLEQYF

J: TRBJ2-3
V: TRBV12-3/TRBV12-4
D: TRBD2
CDR3: CATILAGDNTDTQYF

J: TRBJ2-3
V: TRBV7-6
D: TRBD1
CDR3: CASSLAGGIQGGSDTQYF

J: TRBJ1-6
V: TRBV10-3
D: -
CDR3: CAISDGQFNSPLHF

J: TRBJ2-3
V: TRBV15
D: -
CDR3: CATSTTPTDTQYF

J: TRBJ1-1
V: TRBV7-4
D: -
CDR3: CASSNREFLGPEAFF

J: TRBJ2-2
V: TRBV5-4
D: TRBD2
CDR3: CASSSDRGGHTGELFF

J: TRBJ1-1
V: TRBV20-1
D: -
CDR3: CSAIGGSDPENTEAFF

J: TRBJ2-3
V: TRBV7-8
D: -
CDR3: CASSFPKGGALPGDTQYF

J: TRBJ2-3
V: TRBV4-1
D: -
CDR3: CASSQRSTPSTDTQYF

J: TRBJ2-1
V: TRBV7-2
D: -
CDR3: CASSLVRQGEQFF

J: TRBJ1-2
V: TRBV28
D: -
CDR3: CASSPGGEHGYTF

J: TRBJ1-2
V: TRBV2
D: TRBD1
CDR3: CASKRTGGLVYGYTF